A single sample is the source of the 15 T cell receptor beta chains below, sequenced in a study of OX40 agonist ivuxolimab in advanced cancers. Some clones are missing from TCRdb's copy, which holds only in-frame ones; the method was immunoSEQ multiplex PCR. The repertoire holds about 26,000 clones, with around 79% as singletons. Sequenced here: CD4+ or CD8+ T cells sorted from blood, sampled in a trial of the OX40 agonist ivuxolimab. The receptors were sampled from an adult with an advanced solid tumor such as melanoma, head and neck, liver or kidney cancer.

For the CDR3, the DNA is TGTGCCAGCAGCGTAGGGGCTAGCACAGATACGCAGTATTTT. This gives the protein CASSVGASTDTQYF. The genes are TRBV9 and TRBJ2-3; D not certain. There are 14 residues in the CDR3. Per germline, CDR1 SGDLS and CDR2 YYNGEE. V lost 0 bases, J lost 0 bases, and 5 bases lay in between.

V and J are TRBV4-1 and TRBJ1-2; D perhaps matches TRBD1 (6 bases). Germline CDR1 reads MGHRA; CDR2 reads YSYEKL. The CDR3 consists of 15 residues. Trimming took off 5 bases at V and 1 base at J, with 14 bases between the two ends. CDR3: CASSTGHLINYGYTF. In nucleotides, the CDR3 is TGCGCCAGCAGCACGGGACACCTAATTAACTATGGCTACACCTTC.

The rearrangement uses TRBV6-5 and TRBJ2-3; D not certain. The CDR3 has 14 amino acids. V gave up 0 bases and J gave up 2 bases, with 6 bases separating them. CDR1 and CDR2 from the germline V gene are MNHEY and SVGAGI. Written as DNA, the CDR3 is TGTGCCAGCAGTTACTCGAAAAACACAGATACGCAGTATTTT. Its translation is CASSYSKNTDTQYF.

In nucleotides, the CDR3 is TGCAGCGTTGACCTAGCGGGAGCCTACAATGAGCAGTTCTTC. Translation: CSVDLAGAYNEQFF. This chain joins TRBV29-1 and TRBJ2-1; 10 bases are a match to TRBD2. V shed 3 bases and J 2 bases; nucleotides not matched to a gene: 1. The CDR3 is 14 residues long. Germline assignment: CDR1 SQVTM and CDR2 ANQGSEA.

In nucleotides, the CDR3 is TGTGCCAGCAGAGTAAGTCACAGGGACCACCCGGATACGCAGTATTTT. Translating gives CASRVSHRDHPDTQYF. V gene TRBV9 combines with J gene TRBJ2-3; weak D call: TRBD1 (6 bases). The CDR3 totals 16 residues. Germline loops: CDR1 SGDLS, CDR2 YYNGEE. Trimming pared 5 bases from V and 6 bases from J, leaving 22 bases between.

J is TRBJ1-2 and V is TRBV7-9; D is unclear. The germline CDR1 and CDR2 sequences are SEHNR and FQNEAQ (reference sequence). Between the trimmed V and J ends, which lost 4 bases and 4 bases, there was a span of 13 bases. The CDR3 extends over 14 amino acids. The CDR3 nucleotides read TGTGCCAGCAGCTACGGACGGTCGGGCTATGGCTACACCTTC. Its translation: CASSYGRSGYGYTF.

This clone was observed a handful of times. Here the CDR3 reads CASSLESGYSYEQYF. The CDR3, as DNA: TGTGCCAGCAGCTTAGAGTCAGGTTACTCCTACGAGCAGTACTTC. The chain links TRBV11-3 to TRBJ2-7, with D unresolved. V dropped 0 bases and J dropped 0 bases, with 9 bases sitting between them. CDR3 length: 15 residues. Germline CDR1 and CDR2: SGHNT and YENEEA.

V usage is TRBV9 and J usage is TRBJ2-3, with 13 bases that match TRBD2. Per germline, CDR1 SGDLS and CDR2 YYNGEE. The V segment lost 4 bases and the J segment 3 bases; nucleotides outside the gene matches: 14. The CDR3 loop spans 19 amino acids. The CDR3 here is CASSPGTTSGLAGTDTQYF. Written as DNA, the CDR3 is TGTGCCAGCAGCCCAGGGACCACGTCGGGACTAGCGGGAACAGATACGCAGTATTTT.

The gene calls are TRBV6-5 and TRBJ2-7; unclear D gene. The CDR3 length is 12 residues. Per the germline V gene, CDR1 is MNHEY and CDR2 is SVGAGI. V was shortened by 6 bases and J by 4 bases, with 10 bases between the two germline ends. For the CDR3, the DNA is TGTGCCAGCAGGGAACAGCAATACGAGCAGTACTTC. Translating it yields CASREQQYEQYF.

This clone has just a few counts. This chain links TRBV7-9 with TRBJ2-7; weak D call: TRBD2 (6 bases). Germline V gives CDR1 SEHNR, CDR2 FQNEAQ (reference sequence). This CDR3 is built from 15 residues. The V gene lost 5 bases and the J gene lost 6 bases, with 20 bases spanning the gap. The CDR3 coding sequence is TGTGCCAGCAGCGGGGAGGATCGGGGGTTTGTCGAGCAGTACTTC. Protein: CASSGEDRGFVEQYF.

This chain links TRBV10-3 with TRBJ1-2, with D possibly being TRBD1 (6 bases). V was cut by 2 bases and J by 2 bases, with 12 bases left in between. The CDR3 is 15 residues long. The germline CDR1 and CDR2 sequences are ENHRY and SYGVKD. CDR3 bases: TGTGCCATCAGTGAGCCCGGGGGGACAAACTATGGCTACACCTTC. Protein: CAISEPGGTNYGYTF.

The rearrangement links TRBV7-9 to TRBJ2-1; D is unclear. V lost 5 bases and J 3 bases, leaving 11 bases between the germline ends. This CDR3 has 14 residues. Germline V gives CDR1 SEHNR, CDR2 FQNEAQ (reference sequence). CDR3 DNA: TGTGCCAGCAGCCCACGGTACGACTACAATGAGCAGTTCTTC. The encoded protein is CASSPRYDYNEQFF.

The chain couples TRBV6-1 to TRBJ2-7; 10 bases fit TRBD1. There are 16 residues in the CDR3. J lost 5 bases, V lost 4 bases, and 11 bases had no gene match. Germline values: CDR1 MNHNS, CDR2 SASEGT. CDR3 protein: CASSGGSGQGSDEQYF. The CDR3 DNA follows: TGTGCCAGCAGTGGGGGTTCGGGACAGGGGTCTGACGAGCAGTACTTC.

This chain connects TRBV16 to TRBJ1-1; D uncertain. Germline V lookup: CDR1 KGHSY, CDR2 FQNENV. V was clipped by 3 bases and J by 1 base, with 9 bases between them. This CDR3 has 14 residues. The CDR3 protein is CASSQDRENTEAFF. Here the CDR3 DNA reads TGTGCCAGCAGCCAGGACCGGGAGAACACTGAAGCTTTCTTT.

The CDR3 reads CASSVAGGYYGYTF. In DNA, the CDR3 is TGTGCCAGCAGCGTAGCCGGAGGGTACTATGGCTACACCTTC. V is TRBV9 and J is TRBJ1-2; D ambiguous. The V and J ends lost 0 bases and 3 bases respectively, with 9 bases between them. CDR1 is SGDLS, CDR2 YYNGEE, per germline. The CDR3 length is 14 residues.